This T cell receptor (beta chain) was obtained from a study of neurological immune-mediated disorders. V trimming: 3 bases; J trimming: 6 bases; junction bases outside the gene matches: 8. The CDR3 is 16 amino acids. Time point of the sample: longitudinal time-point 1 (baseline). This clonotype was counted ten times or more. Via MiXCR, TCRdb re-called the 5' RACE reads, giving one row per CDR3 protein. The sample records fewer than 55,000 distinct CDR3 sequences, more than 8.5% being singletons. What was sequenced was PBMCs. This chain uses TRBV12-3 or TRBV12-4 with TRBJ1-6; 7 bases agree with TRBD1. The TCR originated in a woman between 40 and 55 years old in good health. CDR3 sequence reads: CASSFYQGVSNSPLHF. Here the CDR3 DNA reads TGTGCCAGCAGTTTCTACCAGGGGGTCTCTAATTCACCCCTCCACTTT.